The 3 T cell receptor beta chains presented below share a single source sample, sequenced in a study of T cells in Graves' hyperthyroidism and ophthalmopathy. Regions amplified from RNA transcripts were the TCR beta CDR3 regions. The study used the HTBI primer set for a first-round RT-PCR of the TCR CDR3. TCRdb re-analysed the multiplex PCR reads in MiXCR, keeping a single row per CDR3 protein. The table shows hundreds of thousands of distinct CDR3 sequences, with roughly 13% occurring only once. Specimen: blood. These receptors came from a woman in her twenties or thirties with Graves' hyperthyroidism.

The chain couples TRBV20-1 to TRBJ2-1; D is ambiguous. V lost 5 bases, J lost 7 bases, and 6 bases lay in between. The CDR3 is 10 amino acids. Germline CDR1 is DFQATT and CDR2 is SNEGSKA (reference sequence). The CDR3 sequence is CSAFWNEQFF. CDR3 coding DNA: TGCAGTGCTTTTTGGAATGAGCAGTTCTTC.

The rearrangement uses TRBV20-1 and TRBJ2-6; possible D gene TRBD2, 5 bases. Trimming took 4 bases from V and 0 from J, leaving 13 bases between them. The CDR3 runs to 16 residues. CDR1 DFQATT and CDR2 SNEGSKA come from the germline V gene (reference sequence). The CDR3 DNA sequence: TGCAGTGCTACCCGCCGGGGTCCCTCTGGGGCCAACGTCCTGACTTTC. Amino acid sequence: CSATRRGPSGANVLTF.

This chain connects TRBV19 to TRBJ1-1; TRBD1 is a possible D gene (5 bases). Germline assignment: CDR1 LNHDA and CDR2 SQIVND (reference sequence). Trimming took 7 bases from V and 11 from J, leaving 20 bases between them. The CDR3 runs to 13 residues. CDR3 coding DNA: TGTGCCAGTAACACAAATCCCCAGGGCCTGGCTTTCTTT. This codes for CASNTNPQGLAFF.